These T cell receptor beta chains were read from a single sample in a study of cytomegalovirus exposure and HLA in healthy donors. The method was immunoSEQ multiplex PCR; TCRdb's version includes in-frame clones alone and lacks a portion of them. This repertoire comprises about 190,000 clones; its ten largest clones make up less than 6.5%. The specimen was PBMCs. Receptors originate from a man younger than 40 in good health and CMV-seronegative. The CDR3 runs from the conserved cysteine through the conserved F or W. The D gene is left open where the match is weak.

V	D	J	length	CDR3	DNA
TRBV5-8	TRBD1	TRBJ1-4	16	CASSGRTTGANEKLFF	TGTGCCAGCAGCGGACGAACGACAGGGGCTAATGAAAAACTGTTTTTT
TRBV28	.	TRBJ1-1	14	CASSLGLLGTEAFF	TGTGCCAGCAGTTTAGGGCTCCTTGGGACTGAAGCTTTCTTT
TRBV5-6	TRBD1	TRBJ1-6	19	CASSQSRGQLSSYNSPLHF	TGTGCCAGCAGCCAATCAAGGGGACAGTTAAGCTCCTATAATTCACCCCTCCACTTT
TRBV7-2	.	TRBJ1-1	16	CASSLGSRAINGGAFF	TGTGCCAGCAGCTTAGGCTCCAGGGCGATTAATGGCGGTGCTTTCTTT
TRBV2	TRBD1	TRBJ1-5	17	CASSVGQGVFSNQPQHF	TGTGCCAGCAGTGTTGGACAGGGAGTTTTTAGCAATCAGCCCCAGCATTTT
TRBV15	TRBD1	TRBJ1-6	16	CATSRDRGQGRFTLHF	TGTGCCACCAGCAGAGATCGGGGACAGGGACGATTTACCCTCCACTTT
TRBV6-6	TRBD1	TRBJ1-1	16	CASSYAGQGLNTEAFF	TGTGCCAGCAGTTATGCAGGACAGGGCCTAAACACTGAAGCTTTCTTT
TRBV14	TRBD2	TRBJ2-7	14	CASSQRWSGEEQYF	TGTGCCAGCAGCCAAAGGTGGAGCGGGGAGGAGCAGTACTTC
TRBV7-8	.	TRBJ2-7	17	CASSLAPGSGLFYEQYF	TGTGCCAGCAGCTTAGCCCCCGGTAGCGGCCTATTTTACGAGCAGTACTTC
TRBV9	TRBD2	TRBJ2-1	16	CASSPSGGAYYNEQFF	TGTGCCAGCAGCCCTAGCGGGGGGGCCTACTACAATGAGCAGTTCTTC
TRBV27	.	TRBJ2-7	12	CASISRRQEQYF	TGTGCCAGCATAAGCCGCCGCCAAGAGCAGTACTTC
TRBV2	TRBD1	TRBJ2-7	14	CASTRQGATYEQYF	TGTGCCAGCACTCGACAGGGGGCCACCTACGAGCAGTACTTC
TRBV19	.	TRBJ1-3	13	CASSLELGNTIYF	TGTGCCAGTAGCCTGGAGCTAGGAAACACCATATATTTT
TRBV19	.	TRBJ1-1	13	CASSMRRDTEAFF	TGTGCCAGTAGTATGCGGAGGGACACTGAAGCTTTCTTT
TRBV2	TRBD2	TRBJ2-7	19	CASTSRLRTSGGRPYEQYF	TGTGCCAGCACCTCCAGGTTGAGGACTAGCGGGGGGCGTCCCTACGAGCAGTACTTC
TRBV5-1	TRBD2	TRBJ2-3	16	CASSLWTSGSTDTQYF	TGCGCCAGCAGCTTATGGACTAGCGGGAGCACAGATACGCAGTATTTT
TRBV7-8	TRBD1	TRBJ1-2	14	CASSSGTGGYGYTF	TGTGCCAGCAGCTCCGGGACAGGCGGCTATGGCTACACCTTC
TRBV27	.	TRBJ1-4	13	CATMRGINEKLFF	TGTGCCACCATGCGCGGTATTAATGAAAAACTGTTTTTT
TRBV13	TRBD1	TRBJ2-7	15	CASSSPGTGGYEQYF	TGTGCCAGCAGCTCCCCGGGGACAGGGGGTTACGAGCAGTACTTC
TRBV30	.	TRBJ2-2	14	CAWNWLADTGELFF	TGTGCCTGGAATTGGCTAGCAGACACCGGGGAGCTGTTTTTT
TRBV29-1	.	TRBJ1-5	12	CSVGDSNQPQHF	TGCAGCGTAGGGGATAGCAATCAGCCCCAGCATTTT
TRBV19	TRBD1	TRBJ1-2	15	CASTAGTGALYGYTF	TGTGCCAGTACCGCTGGGACAGGGGCCCTCTATGGCTACACCTTC
TRBV5-1	TRBD2	TRBJ2-5	14	CASRGLATQETQYF	TGCGCCAGCAGGGGACTAGCGACTCAAGAGACCCAGTACTTC
TRBV5-1	TRBD2	TRBJ2-7	15	CASSSGLAASYEQYF	TGCGCCAGCAGCTCAGGACTAGCGGCCTCCTACGAGCAGTACTTC
TRBV5-5	TRBD1	TRBJ1-2	15	CASSLGGQGAPGYTF	TGTGCCAGCAGCTTGGGGGGACAGGGAGCTCCTGGCTACACCTTC
TRBV7-9	TRBD2	TRBJ2-7	14	CAIPLATSSYEQYF	TGTGCCATTCCACTAGCGACGAGCTCCTACGAGCAGTACTTC
TRBV5-6	TRBD1	TRBJ2-1	16	CASSRSGQRAYNEQFF	TGTGCCAGCAGCCGTTCGGGACAGAGGGCCTACAATGAGCAGTTCTTC
TRBV5-4	.	TRBJ2-3	15	CASSPDKHRTDTQYF	TGTGCCAGCAGCCCGGACAAGCATCGAACAGATACGCAGTATTTT
TRBV19	TRBD2	TRBJ2-7	17	CASTGTSGRSSSYEQYF	TGTGCCAGTACCGGGACTAGCGGGAGGTCTAGCTCCTACGAGCAGTACTTC
TRBV18	TRBD1	TRBJ2-7	15	CASSPVYRGQHEQYF	TGTGCCAGCTCACCGGTCTACAGGGGGCAACACGAGCAGTACTTC
TRBV28	.	TRBJ2-1	13	CASSLDSYNEQFF	TGTGCCAGCAGTTTGGACAGCTACAATGAGCAGTTCTTC
TRBV6-6	TRBD1	TRBJ1-5	14	CASTTGGGNQPQHF	TGTGCCAGCACTACAGGGGGCGGCAATCAGCCCCAGCATTTT
TRBV27	.	TRBJ2-7	13	CASSIPGAYEQYF	TGTGCCAGCAGTATCCCGGGGGCCTACGAGCAGTACTTC
TRBV11-3	.	TRBJ1-2	11	CATAGIEGYTF	TGTGCCACCGCGGGGATTGAGGGCTACACCTTC
TRBV27	TRBD1	TRBJ2-7	13	CASSPGTGYEQYF	TGTGCCAGCAGCCCCGGGACAGGGTACGAGCAGTACTTC
TRBV5-6	.	TRBJ2-7	14	CASASWSPRVEQYF	TGTGCCAGCGCTTCCTGGAGCCCGAGGGTCGAGCAGTACTTC
TRBV14	.	TRBJ2-7	14	CASSPDRYSYEQYF	TGTGCCAGCAGTCCCGACAGATACTCCTACGAGCAGTACTTC
TRBV9	TRBD2	TRBJ2-7	17	CASSATGTSGSRYEQYF	TGTGCCAGCAGCGCAACCGGGACTAGCGGGAGCCGGTACGAGCAGTACTTC
TRBV27	TRBD1	TRBJ1-2	14	CASSSGQGVYGYTF	TGTGCCAGCAGTTCGGGACAGGGGGTTTACGGCTACACCTTC
TRBV9	TRBD1	TRBJ2-5	15	CASSDGTGGGETQYF	TGTGCCAGCAGCGACGGGACAGGGGGGGGAGAGACCCAGTACTTC
TRBV6-6	.	TRBJ1-2	15	CASSYPQGRRYGYTF	TGTGCCAGCAGTTACCCGCAGGGAAGACGCTATGGCTACACCTTC
TRBV4-3	TRBD2	TRBJ2-7	15	CASSQDWRGVHEQYF	TGCGCCAGCAGCCAAGACTGGCGGGGGGTCCACGAGCAGTACTTC
TRBV5-6	TRBD2	TRBJ2-1	16	CASSLPPSGSYNEQFF	TGTGCCAGCAGCTTGCCCCCTAGCGGATCCTACAATGAGCAGTTCTTC
TRBV5-6	TRBD2	TRBJ2-7	15	CASSLILAGAYEQYF	TGTGCCAGCAGCTTGATACTAGCGGGGGCCTACGAGCAGTACTTC
TRBV7-3	TRBD2	TRBJ2-2	16	CASGRGGGANTGELFF	TGTGCCAGCGGCCGGGGGGGAGGAGCGAACACCGGGGAGCTGTTTTTT